This TCR beta chain was recorded in a study of T cell responses to AZD1222 COVID-19 vaccine. Background on the study: Second-dose intervals of approximately 4 or approximately 12 weeks were pooled.

As concerns this clone: The antigen remains unidentified.

Findings and limits, study-wide: Clonal diversity was possibly underestimated, and white British individuals and females predominated among donors. Repertoires were collected only later (after the peak T cell response had occurred).

Measured with immunoSEQ multiplex PCR; TCRdb has only the in-frame clones, and not every one. The data hold 150,000 or so clones, with about 90% observed a single time. Germline V lookup: CDR1 LGHNA, CDR2 YNFKEQ. With 0 bases clipped from V and 6 bases from J, the junction kept 10 bases outside the gene matches. The CDR3 extends over 16 amino acids. This receptor was obtained from an adult in good health. The V and J genes are TRBV4-2 and TRBJ1-2, with TRBD1 identical over 7 bases. The material sequenced was peripheral blood, taken on day 0 of AZD1222 vaccination. The CDR3 sequence is CASSQDLFGTANGYTF. CDR3 bases: TGTGCCAGCAGCCAAGATCTCTTCGGGACAGCAAATGGCTACACCTTC.